These T cell receptor beta chains were read from a single sample in a study of cytomegalovirus exposure and HLA in healthy donors. TCRdb's copy holds only in-frame clones and misses some; the assay was immunoSEQ multiplex PCR. The sample includes 100,000 to 120,000 clones, around 75% of them seen just once. Material: PBMCs. Receptor source: a man between 25 and 39 years old in good health and CMV-seropositive. Both conserved end residues are part of each CDR3. D genes are given only for firm matches. The listing skips clone size in some rows; elsewhere it reads once, few, many or a size class.

J: TRBJ2-5; size: NA; D: NA; V: TRBV6-5; CDR3: CASSYGGNQETQYF; DNA: TGTGCCAGCAGTTACGGCGGAAACCAAGAGACCCAGTACTTC
J: TRBJ2-1; size: NA; D: NA; V: TRBV7-6; CDR3: CASSLATYNEQFF; DNA: TGTGCCAGCAGTCTAGCGACTTACAATGAGCAGTTCTTC
J: TRBJ2-7; size: NA; D: TRBD1; V: TRBV4-3; CDR3: CASSQTGTATYEQYF; DNA: TGCGCCAGCAGCCAAACCGGGACAGCTACCTACGAGCAGTACTTC
J: TRBJ2-2; size: NA; D: NA; V: TRBV18; CDR3: CASSPQAGPNTGELFF; DNA: TGTGCCAGCTCACCACAAGCAGGCCCAAACACCGGGGAGCTGTTTTTT
J: TRBJ1-1; size: once; D: NA; V: TRBV7-2; CDR3: CASSLWGGVNREAFF; DNA: TGTGCCAGCAGCCTATGGGGGGGGGTGAACAGGGAAGCTTTCTTT
J: TRBJ2-5; size: NA; D: NA; V: TRBV5-1; CDR3: CASSPAGRMETQYF; DNA: TGCGCCAGCAGCCCCGCTGGCAGGATGGAGACCCAGTACTTC
J: TRBJ1-2; size: NA; D: TRBD1; V: TRBV5-1; CDR3: CASSLGTGNYGYTF; DNA: TGCGCCAGCAGCTTGGGGACAGGGAACTATGGCTACACCTTC
J: TRBJ2-4; size: NA; D: NA; V: TRBV10-2; CDR3: CASTEGGRNIQYF; DNA: TGCGCCAGCACGGAAGGGGGACGGAACATTCAGTACTTC
J: TRBJ2-7; size: NA; D: NA; V: TRBV7-9; CDR3: CASRPGTQYEQYF; DNA: TGTGCCAGCAGACCCGGGACACAGTACGAGCAGTACTTC
J: TRBJ1-5; size: once; D: NA; V: TRBV2; CDR3: CASEQGGFGQPQHF; DNA: TGTGCCAGCGAGCAAGGGGGATTTGGTCAGCCCCAGCATTTT
J: TRBJ1-2; size: NA; D: TRBD1; V: TRBV2; CDR3: CASRLSGTGEDYGYTF; DNA: TGTGCCAGCAGGCTGAGCGGGACAGGGGAGGACTATGGCTACACCTTC
J: TRBJ2-3; size: NA; D: NA; V: TRBV11-1; CDR3: CASSLGTVTDTQYF; DNA: TGTGCCAGCAGCTTAGGGACTGTCACAGATACGCAGTATTTT
J: TRBJ2-2; size: NA; D: NA; V: TRBV5-6; CDR3: CASSPGGGVNTGELFF; DNA: TGTGCCAGCAGCCCCGGAGGCGGGGTGAACACCGGGGAGCTGTTTTTT
J: TRBJ1-1; size: NA; D: NA; V: TRBV19; CDR3: CASSSGRDTEAFF; DNA: TGTGCCAGTAGTTCAGGGAGGGACACTGAAGCTTTCTTT
J: TRBJ1-1; size: NA; D: NA; V: TRBV6-6; CDR3: CASSYSVEGNTEAFF; DNA: TGTGCCAGCAGTTACTCCGTGGAGGGGAACACTGAAGCTTTCTTT
J: TRBJ1-5; size: NA; D: NA; V: TRBV28; CDR3: CASSLGGVVGQHF; DNA: TGTGCCAGCAGTTTGGGCGGGGTGGTGGGCCAGCATTTT
J: TRBJ2-7; size: NA; D: TRBD2; V: TRBV27; CDR3: CASSLARLAGAEQYF; DNA: TGTGCCAGCAGTTTAGCTAGACTAGCGGGGGCCGAGCAGTACTTC
J: TRBJ1-1; size: NA; D: NA; V: TRBV28; CDR3: CASSLYMNTEAFF; DNA: TGTGCCAGCAGCCTGTATATGAACACTGAAGCTTTCTTT
J: TRBJ1-2; size: NA; D: TRBD1; V: TRBV29-1; CDR3: CSVDRAGGASYTF; DNA: TGCAGCGTTGACCGAGCAGGGGGCGCGAGCTACACCTTC
J: TRBJ2-7; size: NA; D: NA; V: TRBV2; CDR3: CASVLAGREQYF; DNA: TGTGCCAGCGTGCTAGCAGGAAGGGAGCAGTACTTC
J: TRBJ2-3; size: NA; D: TRBD2; V: TRBV28; CDR3: CASSLDPGRDTQYF; DNA: TGTGCCAGCAGTCTAGACCCCGGGAGGGATACGCAGTATTTT
J: TRBJ2-5; size: NA; D: NA; V: TRBV5-1; CDR3: CASSLYTSQETQYF; DNA: TGCGCCAGCAGCTTGTACACTAGCCAAGAGACCCAGTACTTC
J: TRBJ1-6; size: NA; D: TRBD1; V: TRBV11-2; CDR3: CASSRTTGVNSPLHF; DNA: TGTGCCAGCAGCCGAACTACAGGGGTAAATTCACCCCTCCACTTT
J: TRBJ1-2; size: NA; D: NA; V: TRBV29-1; CDR3: CSVFVLDRSNYGYTF; DNA: TGCAGCGTTTTCGTGTTGGACAGAAGTAACTATGGCTACACCTTC
J: TRBJ1-1; size: NA; D: NA; V: TRBV6-6; CDR3: CASRITNTEAFF; DNA: TGTGCCAGCAGGATAACAAACACTGAAGCTTTCTTT
J: TRBJ2-3; size: NA; D: TRBD2; V: TRBV7-9; CDR3: CASSETSGGADTQYF; DNA: TGTGCCAGCAGTGAGACTAGCGGGGGGGCTGATACGCAGTATTTT
J: TRBJ2-5; size: NA; D: NA; V: TRBV7-2; CDR3: CASSLDRETQYF; DNA: TGTGCCAGCAGCCTCGACAGGGAGACCCAGTACTTC
J: TRBJ1-1; size: NA; D: TRBD1; V: TRBV10-1; CDR3: CASSSRGNNKMNTEAFF; DNA: TGCGCCAGCAGTAGCAGGGGGAACAATAAAATGAACACTGAAGCTTTCTTT
J: TRBJ1-1; size: NA; D: TRBD1; V: TRBV7-2; CDR3: CASSLNRGTTEAFF; DNA: TGTGCCAGCAGCTTGAACAGGGGAACGACTGAAGCTTTCTTT
J: TRBJ2-7; size: few; D: NA; V: TRBV28; CDR3: CASSWHSGEQYF; DNA: TGTGCCAGCAGTTGGCACTCCGGGGAGCAGTACTTC
J: TRBJ1-2; size: NA; D: TRBD1; V: TRBV4-1; CDR3: CASSQETIWDRYGYTF; DNA: TGCGCCAGCAGCCAAGAAACGATTTGGGACAGGTATGGCTACACCTTC